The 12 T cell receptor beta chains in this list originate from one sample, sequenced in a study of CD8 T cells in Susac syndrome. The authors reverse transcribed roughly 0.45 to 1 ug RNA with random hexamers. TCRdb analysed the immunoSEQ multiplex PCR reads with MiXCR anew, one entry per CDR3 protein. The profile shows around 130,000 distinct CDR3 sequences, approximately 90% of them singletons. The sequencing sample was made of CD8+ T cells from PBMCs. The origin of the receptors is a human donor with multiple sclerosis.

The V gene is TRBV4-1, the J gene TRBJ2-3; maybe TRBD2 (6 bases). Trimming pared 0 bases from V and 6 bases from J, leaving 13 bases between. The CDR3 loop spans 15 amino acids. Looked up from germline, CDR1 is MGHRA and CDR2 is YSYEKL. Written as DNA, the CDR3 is TGCGCCAGCAGCCAAGACCCCGGGAGCCTCGATACGCAGTATTTT. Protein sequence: CASSQDPGSLDTQYF.

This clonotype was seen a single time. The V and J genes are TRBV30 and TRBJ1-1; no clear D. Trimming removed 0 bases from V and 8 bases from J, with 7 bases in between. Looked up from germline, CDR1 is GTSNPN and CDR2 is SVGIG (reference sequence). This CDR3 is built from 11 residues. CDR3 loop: CAWSVSSEAFF. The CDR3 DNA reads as TGTGCCTGGAGTGTATCATCAGAAGCTTTCTTT.

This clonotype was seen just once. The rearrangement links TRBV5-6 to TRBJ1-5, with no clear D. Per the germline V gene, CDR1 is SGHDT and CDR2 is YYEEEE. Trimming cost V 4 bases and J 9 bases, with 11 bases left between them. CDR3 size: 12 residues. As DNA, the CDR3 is TGTGCCAGCAGCCATGAAGGAGGGCCCCAGCATTTT. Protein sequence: CASSHEGGPQHF.

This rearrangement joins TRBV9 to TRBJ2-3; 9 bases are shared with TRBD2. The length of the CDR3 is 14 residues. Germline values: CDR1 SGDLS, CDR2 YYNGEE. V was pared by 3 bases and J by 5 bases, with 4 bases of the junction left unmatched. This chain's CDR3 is CASSASGKEDTQYF. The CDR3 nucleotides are TGTGCCAGCAGCGCTAGCGGGAAGGAAGATACGCAGTATTTT. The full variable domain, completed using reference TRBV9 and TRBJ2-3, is DSGVTQTPKHLITATGQRVTLRCSPRSGDLSVYWYQQSLDQGLQFLIQYYNGEERAKGNILERFSAQQFPDLHSELNLSSLELGDSALYFCASSASGKEDTQYFGPGTRLTVL.

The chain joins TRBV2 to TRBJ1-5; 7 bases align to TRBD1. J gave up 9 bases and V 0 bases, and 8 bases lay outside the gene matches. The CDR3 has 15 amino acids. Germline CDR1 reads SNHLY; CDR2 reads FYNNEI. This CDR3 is CASSEAPTGKRPQHF. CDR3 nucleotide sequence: TGTGCCAGCAGTGAAGCGCCGACAGGGAAAAGGCCCCAGCATTTT.

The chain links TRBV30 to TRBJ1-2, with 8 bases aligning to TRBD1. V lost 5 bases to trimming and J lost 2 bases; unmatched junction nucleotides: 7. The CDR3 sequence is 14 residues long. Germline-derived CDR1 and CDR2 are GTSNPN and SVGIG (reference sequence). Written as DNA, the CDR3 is TGTGCCTGGGCGGGACAGGCTTTCAACTATGGCTACACCTTC. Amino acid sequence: CAWAGQAFNYGYTF. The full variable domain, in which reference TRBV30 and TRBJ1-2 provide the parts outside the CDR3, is SQTIHQWPATLVQPVGSPLSLECTVEGTSNPNLYWYRQAAGRGLQLLFYSVGIGQISSEVPQNLSASRPQDRQFILSSKKLLLSDSGFYLCAWAGQAFNYGYTFGSGTRLTVV.

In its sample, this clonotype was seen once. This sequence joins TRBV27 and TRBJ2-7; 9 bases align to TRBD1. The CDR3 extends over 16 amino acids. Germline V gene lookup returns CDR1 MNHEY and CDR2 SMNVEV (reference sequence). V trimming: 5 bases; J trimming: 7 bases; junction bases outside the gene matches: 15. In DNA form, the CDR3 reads TGTGCCAGCAGTCCCCTTCACAGGGGGCGACTAGAGGAGCAGTACTTC. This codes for CASSPLHRGRLEEQYF.

The CDR3: CASELDRDTQYF. The CDR3 nucleotides read TGTGCCAGCGAGCTAGACCGCGATACGCAGTATTTT. V usage is TRBV25-1 and J usage is TRBJ2-3; D unresolved. The V end was cut by 8 bases, the J end by 6 bases, with 12 bases between. This CDR3 is built from 12 residues. CDR1 and CDR2 (germline): MGHDK, SYGVNS.

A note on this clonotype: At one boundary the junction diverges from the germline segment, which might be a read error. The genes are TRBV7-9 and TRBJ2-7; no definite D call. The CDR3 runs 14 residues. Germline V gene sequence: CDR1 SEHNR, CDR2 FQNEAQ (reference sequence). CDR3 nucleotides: TGTGCCAGCAGCGAGGACCGGCGATTCTACGGGCAGTACTTC. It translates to CASSEDRRFYGQYF.

This CDR3 reads CSARDSASFYEQYF. The CDR3 bases are TGCAGTGCTAGAGATTCGGCGAGCTTCTACGAGCAGTACTTC. The chain combines TRBV20-1 with TRBJ2-7, with D hard to call. The CDR3 totals 14 residues. Trimming took 0 bases from V and 3 from J, leaving 12 bases between them. Germline V gene lookup returns CDR1 DFQATT and CDR2 SNEGSKA (reference sequence).

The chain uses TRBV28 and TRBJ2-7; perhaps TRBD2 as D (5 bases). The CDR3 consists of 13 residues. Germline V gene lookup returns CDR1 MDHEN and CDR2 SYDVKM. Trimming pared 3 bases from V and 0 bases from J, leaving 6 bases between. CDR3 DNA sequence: TGTGCCAGCAGTTTCGGGGACTCCTACGAGCAGTACTTC. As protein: CASSFGDSYEQYF.

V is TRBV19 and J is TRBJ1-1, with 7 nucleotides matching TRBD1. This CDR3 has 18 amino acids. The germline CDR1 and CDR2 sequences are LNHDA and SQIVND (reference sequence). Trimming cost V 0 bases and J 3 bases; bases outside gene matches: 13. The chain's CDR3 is CASSIDRPGTVLDTEAFF. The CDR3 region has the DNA TGTGCCAGTAGTATAGATCGTCCGGGGACAGTTTTAGACACTGAAGCTTTCTTT.